This T cell receptor (beta chain) comes out of a study of vaccination and CD4 T cells after COVID-19. Overall study context: Blood was drawn a median 72 days post second dose, range 14 to 241.

The CDR3 has 14 residues. CDR1 and CDR2 from the germline V gene are LNHNV and YYDKDF (reference sequence). Trimming shortened V by 0 bases and J by 1 base, and 6 bases separated the two germline ends. Study results and limitations: Within convalescent individuals, 304 out of 307 vaccine-specific clones proved to be spike mono-reactive.

This clonotype showed up just a few times. Antigen: not known. Treatment denoted: approximately nine-day PBMC culture with coronavirus spike peptide pools or control peptides (ViraFEST assay). ViraFEST relied on peptide pools to expand antigen-specific T cells; the TCRs were sequenced afterward. An Oncomine TCR Beta short-read assay was used to sequence the DNA from cultured CD4+ T cells. TCRdb called the PCR reads again in MiXCR, with one record for every CDR3 protein. The repertoire holds 9,500 to 15,000 distinct CDR3 sequences, about 29% seen once, with around 20% in the top ten. The receptor was isolated from a human donor with COVID-19. The chain couples TRBV15 to TRBJ2-5; possibly TRBD1 for D (5 bases). What was sequenced was cultured CD4+ T cells from blood. The CDR3: CATSRDQGQETQYF. The CDR3, as DNA: TGTGCCACCAGCAGAGATCAGGGCCAAGAGACCCAGTACTTC.